Following are 5 T cell receptor beta chains from one sample sequenced in a study of T-cell memory formation after mild COVID-19. TCRdb recomputed calls from the 5' RACE reads with MiXCR, one row per CDR3 protein. Of fewer than 650,000 distinct CDR3 sequences listed, about 20% are singletons. Sequenced sample: PBMCs or a T cell subset sorted from them (not recorded which). The origin of the receptors is an adult woman who had mild COVID-19 (a few samples of this study predate the infection). Cell type and time point are not known.

This clonotype was counted only a few times. The rearrangement uses TRBV5-6 and TRBJ2-2; D perhaps matches TRBD2 (5 bases). The CDR3 covers 16 residues. Germline CDR1 reads SGHDT; CDR2 reads YYEEEE. Trimming pared 0 bases from V and 6 bases from J, leaving 15 bases between. CDR3 coding DNA: TGTGCCAGCAGCTTGGGTTGGACTCCGCGATCCGGGGAGCTGTTTTTT. Translating it yields CASSLGWTPRSGELFF.

In this sample, this clonotype turned up a few times. This chain links TRBV20-1 with TRBJ2-2; 11 bases map to TRBD1. The germline gives CDR1 DFQATT, CDR2 SNEGSKA (reference sequence). V was clipped by 4 bases and J by 7 bases; unmatched bases: 14. This CDR3 spans 17 amino acids. Written as DNA, the CDR3 is TGCAGTGCTAAGCATACCGGGACAGGGGGTTATGTCGGGGAGCTGTTTTTT. It is translated as CSAKHTGTGGYVGELFF.

This clonotype was seen a few times. The chain is built from TRBV6-2 or TRBV6-3 and TRBJ2-1; D perhaps matches TRBD1 (6 bases). The CDR3 extends over 14 amino acids. Germline values: CDR1 MNHEY, CDR2 SVGEGT. V was trimmed by 7 bases and J by 4 bases, leaving 14 bases between them. The chain's CDR3 is CASIPQGSYNEQFF. Written as DNA, the CDR3 is TGTGCCAGCATCCCGCAGGGGTCTTACAATGAGCAGTTCTTC.

The chain carries TRBV2 and TRBJ2-2; 8 bases align to TRBD1. Germline V gives CDR1 SNHLY, CDR2 FYNNEI. This CDR3 contains 15 residues. V dropped 5 bases and J dropped 2; count of bases not matched to a gene: 4. For the CDR3, the DNA is TGTGCCAGCAGTACCGGGACAGGCAACACCGGGGAGCTGTTTTTT. It is translated as CASSTGTGNTGELFF.

The chain recombines TRBV21-1 with TRBJ1-1; the table's D call, TRBD1, has no DNA check behind it. TRBV21-1 is deemed a pseudogene. The CDR3 has 15 amino acids. The CDR3 loop is CASSKSGGTCTEAFF. The DNA of the CDR3 is TGTGCCAGCAGCAAATCGGGGGGTACATGCACTGAAGCTTTCTTT.